This T cell receptor (beta chain) was captured by sequencing in a study of cytomegalovirus exposure and HLA in healthy donors. On this clone: Its target is not known.

CDR1 is SGHAT and CDR2 is FQDESV in the germline V gene (reference sequence). This CDR3 is built from 15 residues. V was pared by 5 bases and J by 3 bases, with 5 bases of the junction left unmatched. General study points: Some segments of the V type, notably TRBV6-2 and TRBV6-3, were excluded as indistinguishable. The study designated 164 TCR beta chains cytomegalovirus-associated.

PCR employed 60 Vbeta and 13 Jbeta primers. Sequencing was performed with immunoSEQ multiplex PCR; in TCRdb, only in-frame clones are kept and a portion is missing. The sample consists of 150,000 or so clones, roughly 78% of them appearing once. V gene TRBV11-1 combines with J gene TRBJ2-1; 9 positions match TRBD2. This TCR derives from a man aged 35-49 years in good health and CMV-seropositive. The source material was PBMCs. The CDR3 loop is CASSPAGGNYNEQFF. The CDR3 DNA follows: TGTGCCAGCAGCCCAGCGGGGGGCAACTACAATGAGCAGTTCTTC.